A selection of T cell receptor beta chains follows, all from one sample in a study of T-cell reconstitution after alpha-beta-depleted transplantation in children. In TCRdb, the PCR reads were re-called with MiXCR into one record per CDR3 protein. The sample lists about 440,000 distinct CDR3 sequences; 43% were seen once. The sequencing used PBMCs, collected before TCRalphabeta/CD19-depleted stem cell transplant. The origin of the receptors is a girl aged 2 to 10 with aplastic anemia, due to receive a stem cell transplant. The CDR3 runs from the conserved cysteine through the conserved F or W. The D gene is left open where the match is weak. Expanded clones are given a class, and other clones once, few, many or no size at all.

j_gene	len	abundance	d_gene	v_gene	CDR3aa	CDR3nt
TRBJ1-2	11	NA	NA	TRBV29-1	CSVEDQAQGTF	TGCAGCGTTGAAGACCAGGCCCAGGGGACCTTC
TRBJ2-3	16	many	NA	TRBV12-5	CASGSLSGKRTDTQYF	TGTGCTAGTGGGTCTTTGTCGGGTAAGAGGACAGATACGCAGTATTTT
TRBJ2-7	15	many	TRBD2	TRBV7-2	CASSVRGLDGNEQYF	TGTGCCAGCAGCGTGAGGGGACTAGATGGAAACGAGCAGTACTTC
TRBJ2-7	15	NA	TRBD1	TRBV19	CASSPGTGYAYEQYF	TGTGCCAGTAGCCCCGGGACAGGCTATGCCTACGAGCAGTACTTC
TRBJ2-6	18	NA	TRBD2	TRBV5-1	CASSLPGLDGAGANVLTF	TGCGCCAGCAGCTTGCCGGGACTAGATGGGGCTGGGGCCAACGTCCTGACTTTC
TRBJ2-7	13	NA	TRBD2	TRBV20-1	CSAESGSSYEQYF	TGCAGTGCGGAGAGCGGGAGCTCCTACGAGCAGTACTTC
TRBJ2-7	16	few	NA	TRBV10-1	CASSESGGTDPYEQYF	TGCGCCAGCAGTGAGTCGGGGGGAACGGACCCCTACGAGCAGTACTTC
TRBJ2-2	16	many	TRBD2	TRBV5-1	CASSLGLAGYTGELFF	TGCGCCAGCAGCTTGGGACTAGCGGGATACACCGGGGAGCTGTTTTTT
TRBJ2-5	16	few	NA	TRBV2	CASSPSGRGWFETQYF	TGTGCCAGCAGCCCAAGTGGTAGGGGATGGTTCGAGACCCAGTACTTC
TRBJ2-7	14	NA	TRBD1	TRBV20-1	CSAADRGLAYEQYF	TGCAGTGCAGCTGACAGGGGGCTAGCCTACGAGCAGTACTTC
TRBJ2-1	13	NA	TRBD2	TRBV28	CASSNSGSLWQFF	TGTGCCAGCAGTAATAGCGGGAGTTTATGGCAGTTCTTC
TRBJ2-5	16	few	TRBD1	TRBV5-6	CASSLGTGSWQETQYF	TGTGCCAGCAGCTTGGGGACAGGGTCTTGGCAAGAGACCCAGTACTTC
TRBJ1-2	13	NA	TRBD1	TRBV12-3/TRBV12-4	CASRPTGGYGYTF	TGTGCCAGCAGGCCCACAGGGGGATATGGCTACACCTTC
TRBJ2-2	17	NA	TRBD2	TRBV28	CASSAQTSGRRTGELFF	TGTGCCAGCAGTGCCCAGACTAGCGGGAGGAGGACCGGGGAGCTGTTTTTT
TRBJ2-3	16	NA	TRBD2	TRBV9	CASSVDPAGDTDTQYF	TGTGCCAGCAGCGTAGACCCAGCGGGGGACACAGATACGCAGTATTTT
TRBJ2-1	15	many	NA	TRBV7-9	CASSFSDSPYNEQFF	TGTGCCAGCAGCTTTAGTGACTCCCCCTACAATGAGCAGTTCTTC
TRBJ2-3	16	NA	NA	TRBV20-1	CSAFSPRGLRTDTQYF	TGCAGTGCTTTCTCCCCCCGGGGGCTCCGCACAGATACGCAGTATTTT
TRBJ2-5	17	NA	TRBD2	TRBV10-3	CAISERLQGAGGETQYF	TGTGCCATCAGTGAACGATTGCAGGGAGCGGGAGGAGAGACCCAGTACTTC
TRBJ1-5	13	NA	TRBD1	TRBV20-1	CSARTGTGQPQHF	TGCAGTGCTAGGACAGGGACAGGGCAGCCCCAGCATTTT
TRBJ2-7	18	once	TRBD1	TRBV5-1	CASSSGTGQGLSTYEQYF	TGCGCCAGCAGCTCCGGGACAGGGCAGGGGCTGAGCACCTACGAGCAGTACTTC
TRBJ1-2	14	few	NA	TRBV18	CASSPEPSGYGYTF	TGTGCCAGCTCACCGGAGCCTTCGGGCTATGGCTACACCTTC
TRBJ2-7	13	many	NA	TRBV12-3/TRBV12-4	CASSFEGNVRQYF	TGTGCCAGCAGTTTCGAGGGTAATGTGCGGCAGTACTTC
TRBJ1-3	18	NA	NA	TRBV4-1	CASSQETSRLGLGNTIYF	TGCGCCAGCAGCCAAGAAACCAGTCGCCTGGGCCTGGGGAACACCATATATTTT
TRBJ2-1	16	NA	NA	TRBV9	CASSVGTTSYHNEQFF	TGTGCCAGCAGCGTAGGTACCACTAGCTACCACAATGAGCAGTTCTTC
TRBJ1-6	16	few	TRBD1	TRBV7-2	CASSTGTGNQNSPLHF	TGTGCCAGCAGCACCGGGACAGGGAATCAGAATTCACCCCTCCACTTT
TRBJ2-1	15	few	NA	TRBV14	CASSQGPGLVHEQFF	TGTGCCAGCAGCCAAGGGCCAGGTTTAGTACATGAGCAGTTCTTC
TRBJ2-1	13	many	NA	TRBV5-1	CASSFIYRTEQFF	TGCGCCAGCAGCTTCATCTACAGGACCGAGCAGTTCTTC
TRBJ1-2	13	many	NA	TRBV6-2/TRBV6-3	CASSSGPDYGYTF	TGTGCCAGCAGTTCCGGACCGGACTATGGCTACACCTTC
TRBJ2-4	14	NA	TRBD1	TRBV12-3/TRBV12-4	CASSGPGQSFIQYF	TGTGCCAGCAGCGGTCCGGGACAGAGTTTCATTCAGTACTTC
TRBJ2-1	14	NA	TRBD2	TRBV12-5	CASGLSGEGGEQFF	TGTGCTAGTGGTTTGTCGGGGGAGGGCGGTGAGCAGTTCTTC
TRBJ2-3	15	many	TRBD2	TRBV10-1	CASSELAALTDTQYF	TGCGCCAGCAGTGAACTAGCGGCCCTCACAGATACGCAGTATTTT
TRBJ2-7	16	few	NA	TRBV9	CASSVGGLGSSYEQYF	TGTGCCAGCAGCGTAGGCGGTTTGGGCAGCTCCTACGAGCAGTACTTC
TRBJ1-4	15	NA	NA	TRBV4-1	CASSLLQGHGGKLFF	TGCGCCAGCAGCCTGCTACAGGGCCACGGTGGAAAACTGTTTTTT
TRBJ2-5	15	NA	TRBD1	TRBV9	CASSVEMTGKETQYF	TGTGCCAGCAGCGTAGAAATGACAGGGAAAGAGACCCAGTACTTC
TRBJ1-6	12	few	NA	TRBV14	CASAGGPSPLHF	TGTGCCAGCGCCGGCGGTCCTTCACCCCTCCACTTT
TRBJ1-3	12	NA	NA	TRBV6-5	CASMASGNTIYF	TGTGCCAGCATGGCCTCTGGAAACACCATATATTTT
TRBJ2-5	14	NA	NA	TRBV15	CATSHRDYQETQYF	TGTGCCACCAGCCACCGGGACTACCAAGAGACCCAGTACTTC
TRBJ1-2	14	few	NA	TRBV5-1	CASSSNQAAYGYTF	TGCGCCAGCAGCTCCAATCAGGCCGCCTATGGCTACACCTTC
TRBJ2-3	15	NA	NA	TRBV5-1	CASSTTVEVTDTQYF	TGCGCCAGCAGTACGACAGTGGAGGTGACAGATACGCAGTATTTT
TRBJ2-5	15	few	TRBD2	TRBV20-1	CSARDWGGSQETQYF	TGCAGTGCTAGAGATTGGGGGGGGTCCCAAGAGACCCAGTACTTC
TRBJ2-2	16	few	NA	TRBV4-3	CASSLTPGPNTGELFF	TGCGCCAGCAGCCTAACCCCGGGACCGAACACCGGGGAGCTGTTTTTT
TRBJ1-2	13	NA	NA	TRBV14	CASSQVQGGGYTF	TGTGCCAGCAGCCAAGTTCAGGGAGGAGGCTACACCTTC
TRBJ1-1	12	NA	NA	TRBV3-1	CASSQRHTEAFF	TGTGCCAGCAGCCAGAGACACACTGAAGCTTTCTTT
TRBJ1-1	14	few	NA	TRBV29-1	CSGGNPGRPSRAFF	TGCAGCGGGGGTAACCCTGGACGACCATCAAGAGCTTTCTTT
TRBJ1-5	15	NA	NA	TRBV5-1	CASSLHPDPAQPQHF	TGCGCCAGCAGCTTGCATCCAGATCCGGCACAGCCCCAGCATTTT
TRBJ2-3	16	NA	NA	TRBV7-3	CASSLVPRGYTDTQYF	TGTGCCAGCAGCTTAGTGCCCCGCGGGTACACAGATACGCAGTATTTT
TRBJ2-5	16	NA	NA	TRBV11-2	CASSFKGLQWSETQYF	TGTGCCAGCAGCTTCAAGGGGCTACAGTGGTCAGAGACCCAGTACTTC
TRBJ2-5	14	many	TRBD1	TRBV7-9	CASSLGGQRETQYF	TGTGCCAGCAGCTTAGGGGGACAGAGAGAGACCCAGTACTTC
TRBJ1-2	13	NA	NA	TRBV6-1	CASRQQGVVGYTF	TGTGCCAGCAGGCAACAGGGAGTGGTGGGCTACACCTTC
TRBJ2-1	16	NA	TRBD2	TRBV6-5	CASSYSASGSINEQFF	TGTGCCAGCAGTTACTCGGCTAGCGGGAGTATCAATGAGCAGTTCTTC
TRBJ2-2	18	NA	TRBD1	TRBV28	CASSLASYWQGVTGELFF	TGTGCCAGCAGTTTAGCCTCCTATTGGCAGGGGGTCACCGGGGAGCTGTTTTTT
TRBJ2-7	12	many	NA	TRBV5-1	CASSFNRYEQYF	TGCGCCAGCAGCTTCAACCGGTACGAGCAGTACTTC
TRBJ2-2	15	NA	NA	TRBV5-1	CASNGDGSNTGELFF	TGCGCCAGCAATGGGGACGGGTCAAACACCGGGGAGCTGTTTTTT